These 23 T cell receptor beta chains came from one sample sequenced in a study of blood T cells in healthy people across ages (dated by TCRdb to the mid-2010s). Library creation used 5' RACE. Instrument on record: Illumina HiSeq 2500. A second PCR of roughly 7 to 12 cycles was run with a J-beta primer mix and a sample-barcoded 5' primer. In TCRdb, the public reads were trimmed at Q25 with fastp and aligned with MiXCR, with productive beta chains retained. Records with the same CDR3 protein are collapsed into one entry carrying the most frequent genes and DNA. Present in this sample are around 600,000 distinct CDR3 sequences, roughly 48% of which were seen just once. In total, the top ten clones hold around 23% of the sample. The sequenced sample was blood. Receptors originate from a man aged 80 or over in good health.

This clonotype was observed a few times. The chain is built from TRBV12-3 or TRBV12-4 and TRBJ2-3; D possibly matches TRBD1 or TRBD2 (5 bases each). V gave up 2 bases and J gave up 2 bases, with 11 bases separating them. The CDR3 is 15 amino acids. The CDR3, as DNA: TGTGCCAGCAGTTTAAACTCGGGGCACACAGATACGCAGTATTTT. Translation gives CASSLNSGHTDTQYF.

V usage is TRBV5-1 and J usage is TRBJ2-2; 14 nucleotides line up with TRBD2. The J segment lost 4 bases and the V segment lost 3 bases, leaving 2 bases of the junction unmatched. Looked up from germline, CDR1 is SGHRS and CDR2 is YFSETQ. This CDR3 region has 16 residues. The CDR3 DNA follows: TGCGCCAGCAGCTGGACTAGCGGGGGGAGCACCGGGGAGCTGTTTTTT. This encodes CASSWTSGGSTGELFF.

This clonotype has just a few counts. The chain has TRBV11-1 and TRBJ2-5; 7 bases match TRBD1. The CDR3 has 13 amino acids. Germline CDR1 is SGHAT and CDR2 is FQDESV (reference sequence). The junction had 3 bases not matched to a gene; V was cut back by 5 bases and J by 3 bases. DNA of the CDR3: TGTGCCAGCAGCGTAGGGACAGAAGAGACCCAGTACTTC. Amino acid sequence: CASSVGTEETQYF. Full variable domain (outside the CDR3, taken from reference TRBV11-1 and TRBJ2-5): EAEVAQSPRYKITEKSQAVAFWCDPISGHATLYWYRQILGQGPELLVQFQDESVVDDSQLPKDRFSAERLKGVDSTLKIQPAELGDSAMYLCASSVGTEETQYFGPGTRLLVL.

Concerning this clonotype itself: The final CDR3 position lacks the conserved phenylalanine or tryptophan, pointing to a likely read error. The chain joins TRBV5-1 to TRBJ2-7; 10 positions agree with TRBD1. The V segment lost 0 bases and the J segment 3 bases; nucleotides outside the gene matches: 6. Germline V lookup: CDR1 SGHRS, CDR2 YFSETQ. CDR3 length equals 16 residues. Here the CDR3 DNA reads TGCGCCAGCAGCTTGGCCTTCGGACAGGGGGTCTACGAGCAGTACATC. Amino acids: CASSLAFGQGVYEQYI.

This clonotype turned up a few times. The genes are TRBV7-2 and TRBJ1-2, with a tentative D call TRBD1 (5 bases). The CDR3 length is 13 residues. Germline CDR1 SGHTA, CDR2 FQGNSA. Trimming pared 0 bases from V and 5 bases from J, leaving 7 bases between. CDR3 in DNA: TGTGCCAGCAGCTTAGCAACAGGATATGGCTACACCTTC. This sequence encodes CASSLATGYGYTF.

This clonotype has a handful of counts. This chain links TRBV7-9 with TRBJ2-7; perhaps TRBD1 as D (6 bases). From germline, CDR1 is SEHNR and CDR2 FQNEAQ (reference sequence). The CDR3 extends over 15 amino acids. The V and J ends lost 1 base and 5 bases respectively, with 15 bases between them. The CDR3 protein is CASSLDGGAFNEQYF. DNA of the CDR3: TGTGCCAGCAGCTTAGATGGGGGCGCGTTCAACGAGCAGTACTTC.

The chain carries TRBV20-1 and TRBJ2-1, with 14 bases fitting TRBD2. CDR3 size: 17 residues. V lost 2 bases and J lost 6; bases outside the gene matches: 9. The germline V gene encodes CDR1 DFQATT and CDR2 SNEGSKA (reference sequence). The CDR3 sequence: CSARRGTSGGQGNEQFF. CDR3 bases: TGCAGTGCTAGACGAGGGACTAGCGGGGGACAGGGCAATGAGCAGTTCTTC.

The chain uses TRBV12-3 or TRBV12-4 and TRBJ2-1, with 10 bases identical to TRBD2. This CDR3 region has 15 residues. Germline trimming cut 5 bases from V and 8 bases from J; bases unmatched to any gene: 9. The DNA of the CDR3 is TGTGCCAGCAGTGTTCGTAGCGGGGGGTTGGATGAGCAGTTCTTC. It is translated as CASSVRSGGLDEQFF.

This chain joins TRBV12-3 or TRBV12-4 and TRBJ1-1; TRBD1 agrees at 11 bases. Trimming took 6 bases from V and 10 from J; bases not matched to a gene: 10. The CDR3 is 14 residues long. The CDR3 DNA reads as TGTGCCAGCAGCCTGGGGGACAGGGGGTTGGTAGCTTTCTTT. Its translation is CASSLGDRGLVAFF.

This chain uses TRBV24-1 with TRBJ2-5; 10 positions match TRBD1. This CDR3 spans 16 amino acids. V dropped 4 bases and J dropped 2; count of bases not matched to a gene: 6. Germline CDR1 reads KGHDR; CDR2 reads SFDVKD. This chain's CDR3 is CATSDPRDRGQETQYF. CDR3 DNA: TGTGCCACCAGTGACCCTAGGGACAGGGGACAAGAGACCCAGTACTTC.

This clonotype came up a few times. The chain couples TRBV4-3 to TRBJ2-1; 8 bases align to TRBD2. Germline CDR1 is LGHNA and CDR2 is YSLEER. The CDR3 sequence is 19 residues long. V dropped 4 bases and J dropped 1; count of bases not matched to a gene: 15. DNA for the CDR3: TGCGCCAGCAGCCCAAGTGGAGTCACTAGCGGATATTCCTACAATGAGCAGTTCTTC. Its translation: CASSPSGVTSGYSYNEQFF.

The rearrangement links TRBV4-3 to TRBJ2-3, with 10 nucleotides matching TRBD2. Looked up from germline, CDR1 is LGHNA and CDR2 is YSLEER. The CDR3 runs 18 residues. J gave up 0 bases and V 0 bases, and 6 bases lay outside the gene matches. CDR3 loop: CASSQDLFSGRSTDTQYF. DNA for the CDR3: TGCGCCAGCAGCCAAGATCTCTTTAGCGGGAGGAGCACAGATACGCAGTATTTT.

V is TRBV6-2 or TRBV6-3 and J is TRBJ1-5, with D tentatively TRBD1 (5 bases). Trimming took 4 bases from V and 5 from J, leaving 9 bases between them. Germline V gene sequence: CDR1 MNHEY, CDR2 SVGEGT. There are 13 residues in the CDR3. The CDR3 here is CASSLQDYQPQHF. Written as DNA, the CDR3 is TGTGCCAGCAGTTTACAGGATTATCAGCCCCAGCATTTT.

The CDR3, as DNA: TGTGCCAGCAGCCAATCCGGGCCCATGAACACTGAAGCTTTCTTT. It encodes CASSQSGPMNTEAFF. V is TRBV28 and J is TRBJ1-1; D unresolved. Trimming pared 6 bases from V and 0 bases from J, leaving 14 bases between. The CDR3 loop spans 15 amino acids. Germline assignment: CDR1 MDHEN and CDR2 SYDVKM.

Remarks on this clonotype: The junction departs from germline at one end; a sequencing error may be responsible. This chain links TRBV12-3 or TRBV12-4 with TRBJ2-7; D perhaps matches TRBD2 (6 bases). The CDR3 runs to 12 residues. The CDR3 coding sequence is TGTGCCAGCAGCCGCAACGGGGGAGAGCAGTCCTTC. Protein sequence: CASSRNGGEQSF.

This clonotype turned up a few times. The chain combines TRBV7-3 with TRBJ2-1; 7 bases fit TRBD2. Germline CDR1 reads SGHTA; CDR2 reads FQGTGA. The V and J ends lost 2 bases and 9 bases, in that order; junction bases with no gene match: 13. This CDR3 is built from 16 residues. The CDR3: CASSLLPSGSSGEQFF. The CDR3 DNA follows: TGTGCCAGCAGCTTATTGCCTAGCGGATCGTCTGGTGAGCAGTTCTTC.

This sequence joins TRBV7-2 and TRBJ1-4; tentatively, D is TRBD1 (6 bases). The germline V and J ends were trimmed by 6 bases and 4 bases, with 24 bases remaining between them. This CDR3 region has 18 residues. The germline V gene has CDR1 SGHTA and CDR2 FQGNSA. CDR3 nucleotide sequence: TGTGCCAGCAGTCAAGGAGATCCCAGGGGACCTTATAATGAAAAACTGTTTTTT. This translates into CASSQGDPRGPYNEKLFF.

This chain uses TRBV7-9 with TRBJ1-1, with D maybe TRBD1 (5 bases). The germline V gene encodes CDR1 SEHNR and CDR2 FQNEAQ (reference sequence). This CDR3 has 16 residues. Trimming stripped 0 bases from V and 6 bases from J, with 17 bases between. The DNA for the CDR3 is TGTGCCAGCAGCTTAGCGGTAGGGACGGGAGGATCTGAAGCTTTCTTT. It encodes CASSLAVGTGGSEAFF.

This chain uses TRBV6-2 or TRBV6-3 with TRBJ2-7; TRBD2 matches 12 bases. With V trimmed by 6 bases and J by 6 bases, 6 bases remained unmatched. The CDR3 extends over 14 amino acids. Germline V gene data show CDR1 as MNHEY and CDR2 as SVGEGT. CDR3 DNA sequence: TGTGCCAGCAGGACTAGCGGGAGTTGGGGCGAGCAGTACTTC. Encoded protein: CASRTSGSWGEQYF.

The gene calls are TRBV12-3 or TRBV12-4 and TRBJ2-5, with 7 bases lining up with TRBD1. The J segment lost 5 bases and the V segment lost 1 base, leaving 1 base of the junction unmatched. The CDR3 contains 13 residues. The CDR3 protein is CASSLVRGETQYF. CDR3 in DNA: TGTGCCAGCAGTTTAGTCAGGGGGGAGACCCAGTACTTC.

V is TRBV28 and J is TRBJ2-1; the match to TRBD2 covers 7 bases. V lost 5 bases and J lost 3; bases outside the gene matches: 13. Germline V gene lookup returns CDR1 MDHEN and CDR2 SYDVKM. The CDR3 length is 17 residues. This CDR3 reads CASSHLDGAGSYNEQFF. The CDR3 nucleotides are TGTGCCAGCAGTCACCTCGACGGAGCGGGGAGCTACAATGAGCAGTTCTTC. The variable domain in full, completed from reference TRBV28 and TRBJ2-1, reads DVKVTQSSRYLVKRTGEKVFLECVQDMDHENMFWYRQDPGLGLRLIYFSYDVKMKEKGDIPEGYSVSREKKERFSLILESASTNQTSMYLCASSHLDGAGSYNEQFFGPGTRLTVL.

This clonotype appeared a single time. For the CDR3, the DNA is TGTGCCACCAGTGACCCTACTGCCGGGACAGGGCGCTTCAATGAGCAGTTCTTC. It encodes CATSDPTAGTGRFNEQFF. The chain is built from TRBV24-1 and TRBJ2-1, with 9 positions matching TRBD1. The CDR3 is 18 residues long. J gave up 6 bases and V 4 bases, and 15 bases lay outside the gene matches. CDR1 and CDR2 (germline): KGHDR, SFDVKD.

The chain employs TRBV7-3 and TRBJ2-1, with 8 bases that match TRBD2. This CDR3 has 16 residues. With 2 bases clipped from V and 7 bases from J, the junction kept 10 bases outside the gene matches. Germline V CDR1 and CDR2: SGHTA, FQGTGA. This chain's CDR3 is CASSLVPGGASNEQFF. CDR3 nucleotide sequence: TGTGCCAGCAGCTTAGTCCCCGGGGGGGCAAGTAATGAGCAGTTCTTC.